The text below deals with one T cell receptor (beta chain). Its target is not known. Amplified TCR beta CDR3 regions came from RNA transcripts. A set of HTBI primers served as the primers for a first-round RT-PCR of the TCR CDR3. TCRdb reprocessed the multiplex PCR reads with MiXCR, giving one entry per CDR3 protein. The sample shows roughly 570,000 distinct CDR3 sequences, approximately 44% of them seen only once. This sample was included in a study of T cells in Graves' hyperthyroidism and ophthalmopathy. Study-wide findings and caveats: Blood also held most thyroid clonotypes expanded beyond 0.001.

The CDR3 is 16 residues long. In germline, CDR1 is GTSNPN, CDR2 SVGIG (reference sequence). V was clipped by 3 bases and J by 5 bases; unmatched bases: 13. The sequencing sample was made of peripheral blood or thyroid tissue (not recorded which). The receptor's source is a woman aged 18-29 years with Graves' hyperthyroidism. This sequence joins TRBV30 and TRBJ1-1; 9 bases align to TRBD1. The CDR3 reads CAWRAGTGFRWTEAFF. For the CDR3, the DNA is TGTGCCTGGAGGGCCGGGACAGGGTTTCGATGGACTGAAGCTTTCTTT. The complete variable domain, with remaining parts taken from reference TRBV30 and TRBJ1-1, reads SQTIHQWPATLVQPVGSPLSLECTVEGTSNPNLYWYRQAAGRGLQLLFYSVGIGQISSEVPQNLSASRPQDRQFILSSKKLLLSDSGFYLCAWRAGTGFRWTEAFFGQGTRLTVV.